There are many counts of the clone carrying this T cell receptor (beta chain). No antigen is known for it. Library construction for TCR beta used iRepertoire HTBI primers and Arm-PCR of CDR3 regions. TCRdb re-called the multiplex PCR reads with MiXCR, one entry per CDR3 protein. Of fewer than 650,000 distinct CDR3 sequences in the sample, 15% to 20% are singletons; the top ten hold around 12%. Germline assignment: CDR1 SEHNR and CDR2 FQNEAQ (reference sequence). The CDR3 totals 16 residues. Unmatched junction bases numbered 6, after V lost 1 base and J lost 0 bases. Regarding time point: newly diagnosed GD, antithyroid drugs for less than 3 months. Isolated PBMC RNA provided the starting material for the TCR library. These data originate in a study of regulatory T cells in long-lasting Graves disease. General observations from the study: TCR diversity was lower in persistent Graves' patients (versus newly diagnosed ones). Repertoires from persistent disease leaned toward TRBV28, TRBJ1-2 and TRBJ2-5.

The sample was also linked to a second study, of T cells in Graves' hyperthyroidism and ophthalmopathy.

The receptor's source is a man between 18 and 35 years old with Graves disease. The J gene is TRBJ2-7, the V gene TRBV7-9; TRBD2 matches 7 bases. The sequences come from peripheral blood mononuclear cells (PBMCs), collected at new diagnosis, from a patient treated with antithyroid drugs. The CDR3 sequence is CASSLVGGGSSYEQYF. In DNA, the CDR3 is TGTGCCAGCAGCTTAGTGGGCGGGGGAAGCTCCTACGAGCAGTACTTC.